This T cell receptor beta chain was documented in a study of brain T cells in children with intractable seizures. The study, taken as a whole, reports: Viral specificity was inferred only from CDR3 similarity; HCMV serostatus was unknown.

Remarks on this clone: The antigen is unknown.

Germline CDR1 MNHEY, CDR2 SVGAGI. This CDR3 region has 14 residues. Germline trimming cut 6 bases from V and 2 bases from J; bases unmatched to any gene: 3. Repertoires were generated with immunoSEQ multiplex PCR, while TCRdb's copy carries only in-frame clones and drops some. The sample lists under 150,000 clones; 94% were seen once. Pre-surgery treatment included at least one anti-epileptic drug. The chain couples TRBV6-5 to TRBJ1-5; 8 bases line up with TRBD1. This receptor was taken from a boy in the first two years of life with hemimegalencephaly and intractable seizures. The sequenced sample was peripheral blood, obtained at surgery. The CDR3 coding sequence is TGTGCCAGCAGCCAGGACAGGGGCAATCAGCCCCAGCATTTT. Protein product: CASSQDRGNQPQHF.